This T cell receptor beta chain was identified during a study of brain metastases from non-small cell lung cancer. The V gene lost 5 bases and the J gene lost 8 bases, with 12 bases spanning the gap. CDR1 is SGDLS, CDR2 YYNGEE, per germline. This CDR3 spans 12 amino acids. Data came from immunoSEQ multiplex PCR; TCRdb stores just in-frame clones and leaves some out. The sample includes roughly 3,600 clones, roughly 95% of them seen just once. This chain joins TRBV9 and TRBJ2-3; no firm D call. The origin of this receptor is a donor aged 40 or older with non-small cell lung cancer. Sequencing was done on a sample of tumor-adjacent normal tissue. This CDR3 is CASRSSSGTQYF. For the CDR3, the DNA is TGTGCCAGCAGGAGTAGTTCGGGTACGCAGTATTTT.